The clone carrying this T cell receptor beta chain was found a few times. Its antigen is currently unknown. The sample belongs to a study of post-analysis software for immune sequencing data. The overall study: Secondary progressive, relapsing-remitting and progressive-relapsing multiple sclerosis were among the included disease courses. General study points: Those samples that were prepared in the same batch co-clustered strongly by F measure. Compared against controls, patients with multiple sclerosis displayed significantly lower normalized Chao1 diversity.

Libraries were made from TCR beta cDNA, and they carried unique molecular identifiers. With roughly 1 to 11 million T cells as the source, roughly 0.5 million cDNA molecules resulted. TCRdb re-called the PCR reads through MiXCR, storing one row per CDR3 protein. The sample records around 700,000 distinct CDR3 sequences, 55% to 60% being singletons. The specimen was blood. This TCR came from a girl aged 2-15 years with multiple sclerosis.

DNA of the CDR3: TGCAGTGCTAGATGGGGGGGCGATGGGGCCAACGTCCTGACTTTC. Amino acid sequence: CSARWGGDGANVLTF. The chain combines TRBV20-1 with TRBJ2-6, with a tentative D call TRBD2 (7 bases). Germline V gene sequence: CDR1 DFQATT, CDR2 SNEGSKA (reference sequence). Deletions cut 2 bases from V and 3 bases from J, with 11 bases between. The CDR3 is 15 residues long.